This T cell receptor beta chain was captured by sequencing in a study of T-cell reconstitution after alpha-beta-depleted transplantation in children. Construction of the TCRbeta library involved unique molecular identifiers. TCRdb itself ran the PCR reads through MiXCR, one entry per CDR3 protein. The profile covers fewer than 550,000 distinct CDR3 sequences, with approximately 10% appearing a single time and 12% to 15% taken by the ten largest. The CDR3 is 13 residues long. In germline, CDR1 is DFQATT, CDR2 SNEGSKA (reference sequence). The sequence was collected from a female patient aged 2 to 10 who had a stem cell transplant for aplastic anemia, so the T cells may come from the graft donor. The material sequenced was PBMCs, mostly from graft donor cells, taken 180 days after TCRalphabeta/CD19-depleted stem cell transplant. The rearrangement uses TRBV20-1 and TRBJ1-4; D call uncertain. The CDR3 spells CSAREFSNEKLFF. The CDR3 nucleotides are TGCAGCGCACGGGAATTCTCTAATGAAAAACTGTTTTTT.